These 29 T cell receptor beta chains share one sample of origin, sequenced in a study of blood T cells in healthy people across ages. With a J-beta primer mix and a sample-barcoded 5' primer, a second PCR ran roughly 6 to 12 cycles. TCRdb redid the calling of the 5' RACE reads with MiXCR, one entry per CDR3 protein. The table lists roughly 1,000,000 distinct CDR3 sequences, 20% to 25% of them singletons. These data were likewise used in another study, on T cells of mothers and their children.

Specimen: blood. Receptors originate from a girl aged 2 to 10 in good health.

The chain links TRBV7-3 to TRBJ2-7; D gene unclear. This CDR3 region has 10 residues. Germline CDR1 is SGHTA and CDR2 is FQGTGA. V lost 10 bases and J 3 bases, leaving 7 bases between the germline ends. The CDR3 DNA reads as TGTGCCACACTGAACTACGAGCAGTACTTC. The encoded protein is CATLNYEQYF. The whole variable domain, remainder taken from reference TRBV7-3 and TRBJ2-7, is GAGVSQTPSNKVTEKGKYVELRCDPISGHTALYWYRQSLGQGPEFLIYFQGTGAADDSGLPNDRFFAVRPEGSVSTLKIQRTERGDSAVYLCATLNYEQYFGPGTRLTVT.

The CDR3, as DNA: TGTGCCAGCAGCTGGTCGGGACTAGCGGGGGGGCGAGAGACCCAGTACTTC. It is translated as CASSWSGLAGGRETQYF. The V gene is TRBV7-9, the J gene TRBJ2-5; 16 bases map to TRBD2. Germline CDR1 reads SEHNR; CDR2 reads FQNEAQ (reference sequence). This CDR3 is 17 amino acids long. Losses at the gene ends were 4 bases for V and 4 bases for J; bases not matched to a gene: 6.

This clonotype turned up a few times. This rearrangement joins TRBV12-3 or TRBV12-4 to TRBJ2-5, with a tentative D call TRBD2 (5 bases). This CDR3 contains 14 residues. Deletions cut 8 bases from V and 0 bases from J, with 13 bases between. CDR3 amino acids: CASVRRGYQETQYF. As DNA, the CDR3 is TGTGCCAGCGTCCGCCGCGGGTACCAAGAGACCCAGTACTTC.

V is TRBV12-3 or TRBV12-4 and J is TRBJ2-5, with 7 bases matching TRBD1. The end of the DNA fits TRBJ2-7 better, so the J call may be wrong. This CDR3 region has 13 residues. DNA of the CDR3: TGTGCCAGCAGCCTCAGGGGGTATGGCGAGCAGTACTTC. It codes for CASSLRGYGEQYF.

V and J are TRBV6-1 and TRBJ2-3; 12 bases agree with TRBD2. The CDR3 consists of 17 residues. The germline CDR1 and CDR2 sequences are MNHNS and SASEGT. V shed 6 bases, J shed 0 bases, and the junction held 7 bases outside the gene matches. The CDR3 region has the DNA TGTGCCAGCAGCGCCATCGGACTAGCGGGGAGCACAGATACGCAGTATTTT. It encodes CASSAIGLAGSTDTQYF.

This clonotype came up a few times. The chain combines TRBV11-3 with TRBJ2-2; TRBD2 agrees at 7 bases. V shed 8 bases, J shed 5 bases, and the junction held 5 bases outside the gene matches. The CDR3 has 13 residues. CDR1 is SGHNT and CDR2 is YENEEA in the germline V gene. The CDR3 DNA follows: TGTGCCAGCTCCGGGGAGGGAACCGGGGAGCTGTTTTTT. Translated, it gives CASSGEGTGELFF.

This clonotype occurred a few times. CDR3 coding DNA: TGTGCCAGCAGCTTATGGTCAGGGACGGAGACCCAGTACTTC. Translation: CASSLWSGTETQYF. The gene calls are TRBV7-2 and TRBJ2-5, with D possibly called TRBD1 or TRBD2 (5 bases each). Germline V lookup: CDR1 SGHTA, CDR2 FQGNSA. This CDR3 is 14 amino acids long. Deletions cut 2 bases from V and 5 bases from J, with 12 bases between. The full variable domain, with the rest looked up from reference TRBV7-2 and TRBJ2-5, is GAGVSQSPSNKVTEKGKDVELRCDPISGHTALYWYRQSLGQGLEFLIYFQGNSAPDKSGLPSDRFSAERTGGSVSTLTIQRTQQEDSAVYLCASSLWSGTETQYFGPGTRLLVL.

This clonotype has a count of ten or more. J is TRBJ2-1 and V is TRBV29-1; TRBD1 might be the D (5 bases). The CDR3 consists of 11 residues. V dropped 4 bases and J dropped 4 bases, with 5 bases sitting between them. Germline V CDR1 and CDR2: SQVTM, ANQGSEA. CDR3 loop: CSVGTYNEQFF. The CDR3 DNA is TGCAGCGTTGGGACATACAATGAGCAGTTCTTC.

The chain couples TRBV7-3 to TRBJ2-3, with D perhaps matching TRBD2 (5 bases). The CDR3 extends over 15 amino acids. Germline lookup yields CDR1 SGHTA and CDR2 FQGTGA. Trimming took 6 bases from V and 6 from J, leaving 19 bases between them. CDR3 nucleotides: TGTGCCAGCAGTCCACCCCCTACGACGGGGGATACGCAGTATTTT. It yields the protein CASSPPPTTGDTQYF.

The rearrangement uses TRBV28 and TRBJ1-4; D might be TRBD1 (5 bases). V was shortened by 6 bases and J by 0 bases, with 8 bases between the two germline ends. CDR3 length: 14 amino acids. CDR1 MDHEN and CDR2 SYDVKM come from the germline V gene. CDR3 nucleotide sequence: TGTGCCAGCAGGGTGGGGGCAACTAATGAAAAACTGTTTTTT. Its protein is CASRVGATNEKLFF.

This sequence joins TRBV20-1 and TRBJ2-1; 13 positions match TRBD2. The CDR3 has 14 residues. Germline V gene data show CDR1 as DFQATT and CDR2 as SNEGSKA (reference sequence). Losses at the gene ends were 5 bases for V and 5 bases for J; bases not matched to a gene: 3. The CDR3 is CSAWTSGGDNEQFF. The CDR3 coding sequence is TGCAGTGCTTGGACTAGCGGGGGAGACAATGAGCAGTTCTTC.

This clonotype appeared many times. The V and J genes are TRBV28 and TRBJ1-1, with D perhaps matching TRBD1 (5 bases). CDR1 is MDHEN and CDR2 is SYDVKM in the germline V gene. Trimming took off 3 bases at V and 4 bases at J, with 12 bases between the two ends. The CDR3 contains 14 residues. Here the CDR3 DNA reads TGTGCCAGCAGTTTTGGGGGTATTAGCACTGAAGCTTTCTTT. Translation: CASSFGGISTEAFF.

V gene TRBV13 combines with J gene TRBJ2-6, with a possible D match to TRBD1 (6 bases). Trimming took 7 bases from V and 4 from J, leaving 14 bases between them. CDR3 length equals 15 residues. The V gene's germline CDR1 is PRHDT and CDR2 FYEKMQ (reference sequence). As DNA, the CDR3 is TGTGCCAGCAACCAAGACAGGTCCGGGGCCAACGTCCTGACTTTC. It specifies CASNQDRSGANVLTF.

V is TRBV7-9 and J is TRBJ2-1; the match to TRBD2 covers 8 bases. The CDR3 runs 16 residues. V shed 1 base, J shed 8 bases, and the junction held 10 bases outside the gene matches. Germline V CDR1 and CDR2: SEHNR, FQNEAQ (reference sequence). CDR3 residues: CASSLGPGRAVDEQFF. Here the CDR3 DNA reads TGTGCCAGCAGCTTAGGCCCCGGGAGGGCCGTCGATGAGCAGTTCTTC.

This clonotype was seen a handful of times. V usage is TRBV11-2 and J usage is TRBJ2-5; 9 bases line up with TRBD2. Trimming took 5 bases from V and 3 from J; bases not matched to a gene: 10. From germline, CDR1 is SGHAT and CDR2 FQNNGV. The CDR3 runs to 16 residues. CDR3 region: CASSGLAGFREETQYF. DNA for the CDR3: TGTGCCAGCAGCGGTCTAGCGGGGTTTCGGGAAGAGACCCAGTACTTC.

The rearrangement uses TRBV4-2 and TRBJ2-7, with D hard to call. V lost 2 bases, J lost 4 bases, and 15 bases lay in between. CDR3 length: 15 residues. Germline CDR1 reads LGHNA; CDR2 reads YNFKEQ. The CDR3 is CASSQIPSRVYEQYF. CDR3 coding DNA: TGTGCCAGCAGCCAAATCCCCAGCAGAGTGTACGAGCAGTACTTC.

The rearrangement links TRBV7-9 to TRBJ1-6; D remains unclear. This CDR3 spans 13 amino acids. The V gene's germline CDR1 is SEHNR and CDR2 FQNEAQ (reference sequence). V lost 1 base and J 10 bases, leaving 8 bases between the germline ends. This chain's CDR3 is CASSLGTGSPLHF. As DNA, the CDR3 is TGTGCCAGCAGCTTAGGGACTGGATCACCCCTCCACTTT.

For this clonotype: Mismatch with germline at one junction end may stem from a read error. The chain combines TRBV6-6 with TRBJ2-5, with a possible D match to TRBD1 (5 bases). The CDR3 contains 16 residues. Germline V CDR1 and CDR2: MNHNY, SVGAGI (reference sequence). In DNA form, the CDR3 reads TGTGCCAGCAATTACACTGGAAAGGGGCCCCAAGAGACCCAGTACTTC. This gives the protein CASNYTGKGPQETQYF.

CDR3 sequence: CSCSFQSSGNTIYF. The CDR3 DNA is TGCAGCTGTTCGTTTCAGAGCTCTGGAAACACCATATATTTT. The rearrangement links TRBV29-1 to TRBJ1-3; D not resolved. V lost 8 bases and J 0 bases, leaving 14 bases between the germline ends. Germline CDR1 reads SQVTM; CDR2 reads ANQGSEA. The CDR3 length is 14 residues. The full variable domain, completed using reference TRBV29-1 and TRBJ1-3, is SAVISQKPSRDICQRGTSLTIQCQVDSQVTMMFWYRQQPGQSLTLIATANQGSEATYESGFVIDKFPISRPNLTFSTLTVSNMSPEDSSIYLCSCSFQSSGNTIYFGEGSWLTVV.

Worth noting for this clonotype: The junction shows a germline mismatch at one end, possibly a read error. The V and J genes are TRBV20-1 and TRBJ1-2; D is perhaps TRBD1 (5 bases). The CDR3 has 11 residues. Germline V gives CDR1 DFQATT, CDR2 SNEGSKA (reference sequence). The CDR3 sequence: CSARLDIIYIF. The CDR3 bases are TGCAGTGCTAGATTGGACATCATCTATATCTTC.

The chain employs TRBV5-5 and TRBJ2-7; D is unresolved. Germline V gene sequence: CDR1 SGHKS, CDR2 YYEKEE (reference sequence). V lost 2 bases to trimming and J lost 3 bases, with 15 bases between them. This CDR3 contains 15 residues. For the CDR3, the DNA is TGTGCCAGCAGCTTCGCCCTAACCACCAACTACGAGCAGTACTTC. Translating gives CASSFALTTNYEQYF. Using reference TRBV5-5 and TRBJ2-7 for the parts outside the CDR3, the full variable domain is DAGVTQSPTHLIKTRGQQVTLRCSPISGHKSVSWYQQVLGQGPQFIFQYYEKEERGRGNFPDRFSARQFPNYSSELNVNALLLGDSALYLCASSFALTTNYEQYFGPGTRLTVT.

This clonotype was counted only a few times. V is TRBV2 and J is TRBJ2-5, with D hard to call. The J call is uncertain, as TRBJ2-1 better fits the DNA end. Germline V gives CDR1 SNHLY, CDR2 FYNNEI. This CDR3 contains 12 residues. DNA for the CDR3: TGTGCCAGCCGTAAGAGGACCAATGAGCAGTTCTTC. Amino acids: CASRKRTNEQFF.

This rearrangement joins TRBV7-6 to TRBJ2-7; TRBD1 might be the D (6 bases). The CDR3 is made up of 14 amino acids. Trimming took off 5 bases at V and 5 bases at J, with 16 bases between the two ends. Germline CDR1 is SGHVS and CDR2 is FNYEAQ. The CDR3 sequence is CASSQNRVDHEQYF. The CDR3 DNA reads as TGTGCCAGCAGCCAAAACAGGGTAGACCACGAGCAGTACTTC.

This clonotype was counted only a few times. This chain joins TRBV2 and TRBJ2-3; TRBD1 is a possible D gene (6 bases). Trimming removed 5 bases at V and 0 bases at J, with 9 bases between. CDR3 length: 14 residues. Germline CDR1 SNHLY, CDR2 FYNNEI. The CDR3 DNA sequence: TGTGCCAGCAGTCGGACAGATAGCACAGATACGCAGTATTTT. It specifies CASSRTDSTDTQYF.

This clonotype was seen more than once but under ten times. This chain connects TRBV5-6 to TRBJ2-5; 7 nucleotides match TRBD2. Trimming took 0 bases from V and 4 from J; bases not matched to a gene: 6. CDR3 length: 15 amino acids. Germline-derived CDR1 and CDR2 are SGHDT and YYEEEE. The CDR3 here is CASSLVAGEGETQYF. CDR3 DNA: TGTGCCAGCAGCTTGGTTGCGGGGGAAGGAGAGACCCAGTACTTC. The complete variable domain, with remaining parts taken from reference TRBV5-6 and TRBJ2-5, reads DAGVTQSPTHLIKTRGQQVTLRCSPKSGHDTVSWYQQALGQGPQFIFQYYEEEERQRGNFPDRFSGHQFPNYSSELNVNALLLGDSALYLCASSLVAGEGETQYFGPGTRLLVL.

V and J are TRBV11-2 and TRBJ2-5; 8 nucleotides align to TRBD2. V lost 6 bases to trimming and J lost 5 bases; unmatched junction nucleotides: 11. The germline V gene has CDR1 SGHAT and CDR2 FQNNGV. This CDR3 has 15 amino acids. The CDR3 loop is CASRYLAGGAETQYF. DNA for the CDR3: TGTGCCAGCAGATACCTGGCGGGGGGTGCGGAGACCCAGTACTTC.

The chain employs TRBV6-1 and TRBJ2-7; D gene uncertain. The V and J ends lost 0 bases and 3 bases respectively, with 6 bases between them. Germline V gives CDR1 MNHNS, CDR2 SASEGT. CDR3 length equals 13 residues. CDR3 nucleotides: TGTGCCAGCAGTGAAGCCCAATACTACGAGCAGTACTTC. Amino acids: CASSEAQYYEQYF.

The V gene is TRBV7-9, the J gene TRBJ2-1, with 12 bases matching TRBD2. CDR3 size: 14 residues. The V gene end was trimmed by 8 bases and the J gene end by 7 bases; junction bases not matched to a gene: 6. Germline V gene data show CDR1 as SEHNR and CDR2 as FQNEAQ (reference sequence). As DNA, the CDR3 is TGTGCCAGCGGACTAGCGGGATTGGGGAATGAGCAGTTCTTC. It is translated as CASGLAGLGNEQFF. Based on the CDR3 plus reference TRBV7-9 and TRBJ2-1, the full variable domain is DTGVSQNPRHKITKRGQNVTFRCDPISEHNRLYWYRQTLGQGPEFLTYFQNEAQLEKSRLLSDRFSAERPKGSFSTLEIQRTEQGDSAMYLCASGLAGLGNEQFFGPGTRLTVL.

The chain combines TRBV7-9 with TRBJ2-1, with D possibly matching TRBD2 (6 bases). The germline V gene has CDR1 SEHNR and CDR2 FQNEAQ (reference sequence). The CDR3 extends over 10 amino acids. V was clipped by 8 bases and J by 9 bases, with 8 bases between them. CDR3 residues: CASGRSEQFF. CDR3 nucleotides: TGTGCCAGCGGGAGGAGTGAGCAGTTCTTC.